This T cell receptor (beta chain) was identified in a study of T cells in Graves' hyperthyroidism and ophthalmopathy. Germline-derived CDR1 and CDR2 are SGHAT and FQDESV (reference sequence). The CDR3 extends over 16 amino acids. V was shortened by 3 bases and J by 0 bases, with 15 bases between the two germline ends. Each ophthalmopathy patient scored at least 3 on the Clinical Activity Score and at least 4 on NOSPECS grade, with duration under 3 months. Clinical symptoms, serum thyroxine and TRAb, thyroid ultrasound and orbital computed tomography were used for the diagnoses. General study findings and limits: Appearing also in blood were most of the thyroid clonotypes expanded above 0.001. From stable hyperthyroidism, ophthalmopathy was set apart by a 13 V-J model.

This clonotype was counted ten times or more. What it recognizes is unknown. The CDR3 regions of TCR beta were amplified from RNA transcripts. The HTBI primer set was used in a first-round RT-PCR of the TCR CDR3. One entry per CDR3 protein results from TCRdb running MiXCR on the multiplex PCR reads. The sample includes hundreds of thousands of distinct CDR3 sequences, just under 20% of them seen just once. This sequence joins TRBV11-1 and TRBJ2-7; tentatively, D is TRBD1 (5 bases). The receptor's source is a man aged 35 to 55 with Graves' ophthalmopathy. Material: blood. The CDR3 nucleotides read TGTGCCAGCAGCTTTTCTTTACAGGCGAGCTCCTACGAGCAGTACTTC. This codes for CASSFSLQASSYEQYF.